The rows below give T cell receptor beta chains drawn from one sample of a study of Ad26.COV2.S vaccination and SARS-CoV-2 variants. TCRdb's copy holds only in-frame clones and misses some; the assay was immunoSEQ multiplex PCR. This table has over 300,000 clones, around four fifths appearing once. The source material was peripheral blood, sampled in a trial of Ad26.COV2.S vaccine versus placebo. The receptors originated from a person aged 18 to 65 who received the Ad26.COV2.S COVID-19 vaccine or a placebo. Each CDR3 is given with its conserved first and last residue. A D gene is named only where the DNA matches it firmly. Only some rows state a clone size, as once, few, many or a class for expanded clones.

j_call d_call v_call clone_size cdr3_aa cdr3_nt
TRBJ1-1 - TRBV29-1 - CSVGGENTEAFF TGCAGCGTTGGTGGGGAGAACACTGAAGCTTTCTTT
TRBJ2-1 TRBD2 TRBV27 - CASSLYREGLIYNEQFF TGTGCCAGCAGCCTATACCGGGAGGGCCTTATCTACAATGAGCAGTTCTTC
TRBJ1-5 TRBD1 TRBV5-4 - CASSLQGADQPQHF TGTGCCAGCAGCCTACAGGGGGCAGATCAGCCCCAGCATTTT
TRBJ2-1 - TRBV4-1 - CASSQVPGGRSYNEQFF TGCGCCAGCAGCCAAGTCCCGGGGGGCCGCTCCTACAATGAGCAGTTCTTC
TRBJ2-2 - TRBV4-2 once CASSHPSTMAVKNTGELFF TGTGCCAGCAGCCATCCGTCGACCATGGCGGTGAAGAACACCGGGGAGCTGTTTTTT
TRBJ2-2 TRBD1 TRBV5-1 - CASSPLGQGSGELFF TGCGCCAGCAGCCCGTTGGGACAGGGAAGCGGGGAGCTGTTTTTT
TRBJ2-5 TRBD2 TRBV25-1 - CASSEQRGRETQYF TGTGCCAGCAGTGAGCAGCGGGGCCGGGAGACCCAGTACTTC
TRBJ2-3 TRBD1 TRBV5-6 - CASSNTQGVGSTDTQYF TGTGCCAGCAGCAACACCCAGGGGGTCGGAAGCACAGATACGCAGTATTTT
TRBJ2-6 - TRBV18 - CASSPVQGAPNSGANVLTF TGTGCCAGCTCACCGGTGCAAGGGGCCCCTAACTCTGGGGCCAACGTCCTGACTTTC
TRBJ1-2 TRBD1 TRBV6-2/TRBV6-3 - CASSPGTGSYGYTF TGTGCCAGCAGTCCCGGGACAGGCTCATATGGCTACACCTTC
TRBJ2-3 - TRBV27 - CASSLSQGTDTQYF TGTGCCAGCAGTTTGAGCCAGGGCACAGATACGCAGTATTTT
TRBJ2-5 - TRBV7-3 - CASSLTREETQYF TGTGCCAGCAGCTTAACAAGGGAAGAGACCCAGTACTTC
TRBJ2-7 - TRBV23-1 - CASSQSAGSNPPEQYF TGCGCCAGCAGTCAATCTGCGGGCTCCAACCCCCCCGAGCAGTACTTC
TRBJ2-7 TRBD1 TRBV27 - CASSRGLYEQYF TGTGCCAGCAGCAGGGGGCTCTACGAGCAGTACTTC
TRBJ2-2 TRBD1 TRBV15 - CAAGQGGLTGELFF TGTGCCGCCGGACAGGGAGGACTCACCGGGGAGCTGTTTTTT
TRBJ2-3 - TRBV6-6 - CASRTGPTDTQYF TGTGCCAGCAGAACAGGGCCAACAGATACGCAGTATTTT
TRBJ2-7 - TRBV6-5 - CASSPPSEGYEQYF TGTGCCAGCAGTCCCCCTAGCGAAGGCTACGAGCAGTACTTC
TRBJ2-3 - TRBV4-1 - CASSQDRTDTFTDTQYF TGCGCCAGCAGCCAAGATCGAACCGATACTTTTACAGATACGCAGTATTTT
TRBJ2-3 - TRBV30 - CAWSKDSPTDTQYF TGTGCCTGGAGTAAGGACAGCCCCACAGATACGCAGTATTTT
TRBJ2-7 - TRBV6-2/TRBV6-3 - CASSYRPGQSLYEQYF TGTGCCAGCAGTTACCGGCCGGGACAATCCCTCTACGAGCAGTACTTC
TRBJ2-3 - TRBV30 - CACTVLRVVRAADTQYF TGTGCCTGTACTGTTTTGAGAGTGGTCCGGGCGGCAGATACGCAGTATTTT
TRBJ2-5 TRBD1 TRBV5-1 - CASSLQGGETQYF TGCGCCAGCAGCTTACAGGGGGGCGAGACCCAGTACTTC
TRBJ2-1 - TRBV12-3/TRBV12-4 - CASSHGTSNEQFF TGTGCCAGCAGTCATGGGACTTCCAATGAGCAGTTCTTC
TRBJ1-5 - TRBV6-2/TRBV6-3 once CASSRYREAIQPQHF TGTGCCAGCAGTCGCTACAGGGAGGCGATTCAGCCCCAGCATTTT
TRBJ2-1 TRBD2 TRBV7-6 - CASSPGTSGSFRGHEQFF TGTGCCAGCAGCCCCGGGACTAGCGGGAGCTTTCGAGGTCATGAGCAGTTCTTC
TRBJ1-4 - TRBV5-4 few CASSLKQANEKLFF TGTGCCAGCAGCTTGAAACAGGCTAATGAAAAACTGTTTTTT
TRBJ2-2 TRBD2 TRBV6-2/TRBV6-3 - CASSSPKLLAGAHTGELFF TGTGCCAGCAGCTCACCGAAACTTCTAGCGGGGGCGCACACCGGGGAGCTGTTTTTT
TRBJ1-5 - TRBV6-1 - CASSEGGWRNQPQHF TGTGCCAGCAGTGAAGGGGGCTGGCGCAATCAGCCCCAGCATTTT
TRBJ2-5 TRBD2 TRBV6-5 once CASSNGASGRETQYF TGTGCCAGCAGTAACGGAGCTAGCGGGAGGGAGACCCAGTACTTC
TRBJ2-2 TRBD1 TRBV19 - CASVGTANTGELFF TGTGCCAGTGTCGGGACAGCGAACACCGGGGAGCTGTTTTTT
TRBJ1-2 - TRBV6-1 - CASSEAGNGYTF TGTGCCAGCAGTGAAGCGGGGAATGGCTACACCTTC
TRBJ1-1 - TRBV2 - CASSSTGSRAFF TGTGCCAGCAGTAGTACAGGGTCGCGGGCTTTCTTT
TRBJ1-5 - TRBV5-1 - CASSFGSNQPQHF TGCGCCAGCAGCTTTGGGTCGAATCAGCCCCAGCATTTT
TRBJ1-1 - TRBV5-5 - CASSLKGLQGRSNTEAFF TGTGCCAGCAGCTTGAAGGGCCTCCAGGGGCGATCGAACACTGAAGCTTTCTTT
TRBJ1-6 - TRBV5-1 - CASSLRDTRRSPLHF TGCGCCAGCAGCTTGAGAGACACAAGGAGGTCACCCCTCCACTTT
TRBJ2-1 - TRBV7-3 - CASSVTSRPYNEQFF TGTGCCAGCAGCGTAACTAGTAGGCCCTACAATGAGCAGTTCTTC
TRBJ1-2 - TRBV6-5 - CASFSLGGYTF TGTGCCAGCTTTTCCCTTGGCGGCTACACCTTC
TRBJ1-1 - TRBV7-9 - CASSSHRTLSTEAFF TGTGCCAGCAGCTCCCACCGGACACTGTCCACTGAAGCTTTCTTT
TRBJ1-4 TRBD1 TRBV7-9 few CASSHDRVWTNEKLFF TGTGCCAGCAGCCATGACAGGGTATGGACTAATGAAAAACTGTTTTTT
TRBJ2-6 - TRBV7-2 - CASSPAGAAGANVLTF TGTGCCAGCAGCCCAGCCGGAGCAGCTGGGGCCAACGTCCTGACTTTC
TRBJ1-6 - TRBV9 - CASSVRDRLSPLHF TGTGCCAGCAGCGTGCGGGACCGCCTATCACCCCTCCACTTT
TRBJ1-1 TRBD1 TRBV19 - CASATGGNTEAFF TGTGCCAGTGCTACAGGGGGCAACACTGAAGCTTTCTTT